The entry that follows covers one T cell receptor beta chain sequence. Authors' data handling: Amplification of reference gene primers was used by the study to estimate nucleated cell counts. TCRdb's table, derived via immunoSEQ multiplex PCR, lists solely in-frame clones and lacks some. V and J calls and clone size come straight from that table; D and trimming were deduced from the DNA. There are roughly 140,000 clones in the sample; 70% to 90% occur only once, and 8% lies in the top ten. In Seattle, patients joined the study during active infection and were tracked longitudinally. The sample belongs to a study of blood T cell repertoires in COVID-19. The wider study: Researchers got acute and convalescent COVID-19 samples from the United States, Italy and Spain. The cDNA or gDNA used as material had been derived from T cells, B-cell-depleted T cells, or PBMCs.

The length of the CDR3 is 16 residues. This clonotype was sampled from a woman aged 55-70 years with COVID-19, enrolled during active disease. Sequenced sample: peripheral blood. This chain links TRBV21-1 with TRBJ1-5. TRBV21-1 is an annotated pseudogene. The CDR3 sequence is CASRLPARDSNQPQHF. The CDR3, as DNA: TGTGCCAGCAGGCTCCCGGCACGGGATAGCAATCAGCCCCAGCATTTT.